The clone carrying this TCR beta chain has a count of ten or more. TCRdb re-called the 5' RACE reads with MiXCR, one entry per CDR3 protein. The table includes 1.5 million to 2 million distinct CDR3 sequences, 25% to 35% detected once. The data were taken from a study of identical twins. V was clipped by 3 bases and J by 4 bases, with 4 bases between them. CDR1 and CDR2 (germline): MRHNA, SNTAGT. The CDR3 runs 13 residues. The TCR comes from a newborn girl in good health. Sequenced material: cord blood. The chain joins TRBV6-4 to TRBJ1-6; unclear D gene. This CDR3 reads CASSEQYNSPLHF. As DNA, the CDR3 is TGTGCCAGCAGTGAACAGTATAATTCACCCCTCCACTTT.